The 12 T cell receptor beta chains below all came from one sample that was sequenced in a study of T cell responses to AZD1222 COVID-19 vaccine. Measured with immunoSEQ multiplex PCR; TCRdb has only the in-frame clones, and not every one. The sample lists 150,000 to 200,000 clones, roughly 92% occurring once. The material sequenced was peripheral blood, taken 28 days after the second AZD1222 dose. The receptors were gathered from an adult who received the AZD1222 COVID-19 vaccine.

The CDR3 DNA follows: TGCGCCAGCAGCCCGGGAGGGCCCACGGGGGACATTCAGTACTTC. It is translated as CASSPGGPTGDIQYF. The V and J genes are TRBV5-1 and TRBJ2-4, with 8 bases matching TRBD2. The CDR3 has 15 residues. Germline assignment: CDR1 SGHRS and CDR2 YFSETQ. After removal of 4 bases from V and 8 bases from J, the junction contained 11 bases not matched to a gene.

The gene calls are TRBV5-1 and TRBJ2-3; 9 bases align to TRBD2. Germline CDR1 and CDR2: SGHRS and YFSETQ. The CDR3 extends over 15 amino acids. J lost 1 base, V lost 5 bases, and 5 bases had no gene match. The CDR3 region has the DNA TGCGCCAGCAGAACCCGACTAGCGGGCACAGATACGCAGTATTTT. It codes for CASRTRLAGTDTQYF.

The CDR3 DNA reads as TGCAGCGTTGGGTCCAGGGCGAACACCGGGGAGCTGTTTTTT. Encoded protein: CSVGSRANTGELFF. The chain links TRBV29-1 to TRBJ2-2, with TRBD1 as a possible D gene (5 bases). Per germline, CDR1 SQVTM and CDR2 ANQGSEA. Trimming shortened V by 4 bases and J by 0 bases, and 9 bases separated the two germline ends. This CDR3 has 14 residues.

This CDR3 reads CASSRVQGSAEAFF. DNA of the CDR3: TGCGCCAGCAGCAGAGTACAGGGGTCCGCTGAAGCTTTCTTT. The chain uses TRBV5-1 and TRBJ1-1, with 7 bases lining up with TRBD1. J lost 6 bases, V lost 4 bases, and 9 bases had no gene match. CDR3 size: 14 residues. Germline loops: CDR1 SGHRS, CDR2 YFSETQ.

The V gene is TRBV5-6, the J gene TRBJ1-2; 9 bases agree with TRBD1. V was pared by 3 bases and J by 1 base, with 10 bases of the junction left unmatched. The V gene's germline CDR1 is SGHDT and CDR2 YYEEEE. There are 17 residues in the CDR3. The CDR3 DNA follows: TGTGCCAGCAGCTACTCCGGGACAGGGCTCCTTAACTATGGCTACACCTTC. Its protein product is CASSYSGTGLLNYGYTF.

This clone was seen a single time. The genes are TRBV27 and TRBJ1-3; D is unresolved. CDR1 is MNHEY and CDR2 is SMNVEV in the germline V gene (reference sequence). The CDR3 runs to 14 residues. Trimming took 8 bases from V and 1 from J, leaving 12 bases between them. CDR3 coding DNA: TGTGCCAGCCGAAGCGAGGCGTCTGGAAACACCATATATTTT. It is translated as CASRSEASGNTIYF.

J is TRBJ1-1 and V is TRBV7-9; TRBD1 matches 11 bases. Germline lookup yields CDR1 SEHNR and CDR2 FQNEAQ (reference sequence). This CDR3 is built from 16 residues. V trimming: 4 bases; J trimming: 0 bases; junction bases outside the gene matches: 4. The chain's CDR3 is CASSSGTGGLNTEAFF. The CDR3 DNA reads as TGTGCCAGCAGCTCGGGGACAGGGGGTTTGAACACTGAAGCTTTCTTT.

The chain uses TRBV3-1 (or the pseudogene TRBV3-2) and TRBJ2-3; D might be TRBD2 (5 bases). CDR1 and CDR2 from the germline V gene are LGHDT and YNNKEL (reference sequence). Deletions cut 5 bases from V and 6 bases from J, with 12 bases between. The CDR3 runs 13 residues. The CDR3 DNA sequence: TGTGCCAGCAGCTCACGTCGGAGGGATACGCAGTATTTT. Its translation: CASSSRRRDTQYF.

The V gene is TRBV5-4, the J gene TRBJ2-3, with 11 bases identical to TRBD2. The junction had 11 bases not matched to a gene; V was cut back by 2 bases and J by 3 bases. The CDR3 is made up of 18 amino acids. Germline values: CDR1 SGHNT, CDR2 YYREEE (reference sequence). CDR3 protein: CASSLGLGLAAKTDTQYF. The CDR3 DNA is TGTGCCAGCAGCTTAGGGTTGGGACTAGCGGCGAAGACAGATACGCAGTATTTT. Full variable domain (missing parts from reference TRBV5-4 and TRBJ2-3): ETGVTQSPTHLIKTRGQQVTLRCSSQSGHNTVSWYQQALGQGPQFIFQYYREEENGRGNFPPRFSGLQFPNYSSELNVNALELDDSALYLCASSLGLGLAAKTDTQYFGPGTRLTVL.

This chain links TRBV19 with TRBJ1-2; maybe TRBD1 (5 bases). There are 11 residues in the CDR3. Germline loops: CDR1 LNHDA, CDR2 SQIVND (reference sequence). Between the trimmed V and J ends, which lost 10 bases and 11 bases, there was a span of 17 bases. Here the CDR3 reads CATYSGGRYTF. In nucleotides, the CDR3 is TGTGCCACCTACTCGGGGGGGAGGTACACCTTC. Full variable domain (outside the CDR3, taken from reference TRBV19 and TRBJ1-2): DGGITQSPKYLFRKEGQNVTLSCEQNLNHDAMYWYRQDPGQGLRLIYYSQIVNDFQKGDIAEGYSVSREKKESFPLTVTSAQKNPTAFYLCATYSGGRYTFGSGTRLTVV.

The chain combines TRBV19 with TRBJ1-2; tentative D call: TRBD1 (5 bases). Germline CDR1 and CDR2: LNHDA and SQIVND (reference sequence). The CDR3 is 14 residues long. Trimming took off 5 bases at V and 2 bases at J, with 12 bases between the two ends. The CDR3 DNA follows: TGTGCCAGTAGTCATGGGGCTGTAAACTATGGCTACACCTTC. This sequence encodes CASSHGAVNYGYTF.

This rearrangement joins TRBV6-1 to TRBJ2-7; 10 nucleotides match TRBD2. From germline, CDR1 is MNHNS and CDR2 SASEGT. V gave up 3 bases and J gave up 3 bases; unmatched junction bases: 5. The CDR3 loop spans 15 amino acids. CDR3 residues: CASSDTSGIYYEQYF. DNA for the CDR3: TGTGCCAGCAGTGATACTAGCGGGATCTACTACGAGCAGTACTTC.